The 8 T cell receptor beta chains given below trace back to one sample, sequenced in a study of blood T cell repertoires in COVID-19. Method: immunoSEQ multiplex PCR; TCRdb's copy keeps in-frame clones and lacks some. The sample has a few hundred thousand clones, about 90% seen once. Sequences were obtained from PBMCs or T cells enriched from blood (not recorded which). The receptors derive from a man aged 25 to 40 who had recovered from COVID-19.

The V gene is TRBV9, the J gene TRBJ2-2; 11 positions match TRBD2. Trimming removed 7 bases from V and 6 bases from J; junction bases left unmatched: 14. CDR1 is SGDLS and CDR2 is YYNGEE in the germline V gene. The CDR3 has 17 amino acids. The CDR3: CASGQYSGGANAGELFF. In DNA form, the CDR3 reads TGTGCCAGCGGACAATATAGCGGGGGGGCAAACGCCGGGGAGCTGTTTTTT. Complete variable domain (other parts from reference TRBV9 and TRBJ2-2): DSGVTQTPKHLITATGQRVTLRCSPRSGDLSVYWYQQSLDQGLQFLIQYYNGEERAKGNILERFSAQQFPDLHSELNLSSLELGDSALYFCASGQYSGGANAGELFFGEGSRLTVL.

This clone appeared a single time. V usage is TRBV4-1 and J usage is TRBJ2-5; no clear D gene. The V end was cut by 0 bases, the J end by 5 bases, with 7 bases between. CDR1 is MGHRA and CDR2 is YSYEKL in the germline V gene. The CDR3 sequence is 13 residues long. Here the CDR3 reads CASSQDSEETQYF. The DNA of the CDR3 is TGCGCCAGCAGCCAAGATAGTGAGGAGACCCAGTACTTC.

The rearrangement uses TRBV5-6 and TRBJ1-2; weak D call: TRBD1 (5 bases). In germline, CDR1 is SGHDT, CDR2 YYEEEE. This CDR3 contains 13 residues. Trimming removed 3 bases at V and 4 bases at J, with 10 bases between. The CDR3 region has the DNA TGTGCCAGCAGCTCACAGGCTTCCTATGGCTACACCTTC. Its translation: CASSSQASYGYTF.

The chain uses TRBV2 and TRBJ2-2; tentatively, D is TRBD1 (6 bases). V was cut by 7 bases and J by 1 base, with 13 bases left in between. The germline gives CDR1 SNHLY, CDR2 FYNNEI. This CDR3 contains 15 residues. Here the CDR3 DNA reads TGTGCCAGCAATCGTGAGGGGGTGAACACCGGGGAGCTGTTTTTT. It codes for CASNREGVNTGELFF.

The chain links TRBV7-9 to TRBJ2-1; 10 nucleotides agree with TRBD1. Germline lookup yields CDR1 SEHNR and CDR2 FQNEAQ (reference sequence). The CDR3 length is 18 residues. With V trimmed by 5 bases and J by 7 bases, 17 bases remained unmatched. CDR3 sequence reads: CASSPNNLGTGDVNEQFF. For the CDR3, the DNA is TGTGCCAGCAGCCCTAATAACCTCGGGACAGGGGATGTTAATGAGCAGTTCTTC.

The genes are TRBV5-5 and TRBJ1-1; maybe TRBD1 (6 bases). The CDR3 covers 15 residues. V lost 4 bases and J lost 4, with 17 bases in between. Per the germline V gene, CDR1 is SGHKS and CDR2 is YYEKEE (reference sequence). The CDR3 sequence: CASSQSGAAGTEAFF. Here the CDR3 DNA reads TGTGCCAGCAGCCAGTCAGGGGCGGCGGGCACTGAAGCTTTCTTT.

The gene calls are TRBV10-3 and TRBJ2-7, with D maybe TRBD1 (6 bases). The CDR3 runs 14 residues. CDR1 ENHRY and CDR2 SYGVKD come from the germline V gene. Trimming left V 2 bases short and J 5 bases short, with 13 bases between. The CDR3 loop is CAISEPNRGNEQYF. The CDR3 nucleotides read TGTGCCATCAGTGAGCCGAATAGGGGGAACGAGCAGTACTTC.

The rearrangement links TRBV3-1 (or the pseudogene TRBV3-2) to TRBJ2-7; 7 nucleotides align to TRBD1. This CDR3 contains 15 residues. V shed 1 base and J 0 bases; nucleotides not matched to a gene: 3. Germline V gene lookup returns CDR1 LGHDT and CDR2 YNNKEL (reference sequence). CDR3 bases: TGTGCCAGCAGCCAAGGGGACAGACGCTCCTACGAGCAGTACTTC. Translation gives CASSQGDRRSYEQYF.